These T cell receptor beta chains were read from a single sample in a study of cytomegalovirus exposure and HLA in healthy donors. Profiled with immunoSEQ multiplex PCR; TCRdb holds only in-frame clones, not every one. The sample holds about 210,000 clones, more than 75% seen once. The sample consisted of PBMCs. The receptors originated from a man aged 40-49 years in good health and CMV-seropositive. Each CDR3 is given with its conserved first and last residue.

v_gene,j_gene,CDR3aa
TRBV7-2,TRBJ1-2,CASSPTQGSYYGYTF
TRBV5-1,TRBJ1-1,CASSLAGGLRTEAFF
TRBV5-1,TRBJ1-1,CASSTGQMNTEAFF
TRBV5-1,TRBJ2-1,CASSLGAGSSYNEQFF
TRBV2,TRBJ2-3,CASTYPRTGLTDTQYF
TRBV6-5,TRBJ1-1,CASSYLVNTEAFF
TRBV6-5,TRBJ1-1,CASSSPAGAFF
TRBV30,TRBJ2-7,CAWSTLGTGGGNVDEQYF
TRBV6-1,TRBJ1-4,CASRAGRKGGEKLFF
TRBV7-8,TRBJ1-4,CASSLARTGMRLNEKLFF
TRBV4-3,TRBJ1-5,CASSLDRGNQPQHF
TRBV4-1,TRBJ2-1,CASSQEHAASSYNEQFF
TRBV10-3,TRBJ2-7,CAISDSGGDRSLYEQYF
TRBV18,TRBJ2-1,CASSRGQHNEQFF
TRBV7-2,TRBJ2-7,CASSLLTSGAYEQYF
TRBV7-2,TRBJ2-5,CASSFRVAGGGETQYF
TRBV28,TRBJ1-5,CASSLSSSSGNQPQHF
TRBV21-1,TRBJ1-2,CASSRASRDTANYGYTF
TRBV5-8,TRBJ2-5,CASSGGQFQETQYF
TRBV4-2,TRBJ1-1,CASSQDRGGTEAFF
TRBV18,TRBJ2-2,CASSDWTGNTGELFF
TRBV28,TRBJ2-1,CASSFSHDRANEQFF
TRBV2,TRBJ1-2,CASSEEQTFYGYTF
TRBV5-6,TRBJ2-7,CASSWTREGEQYF
TRBV29-1,TRBJ2-2,CSVEVWQGTAGELFF
TRBV10-2,TRBJ2-7,CASSAVGQGYEQYF
TRBV6-5,TRBJ1-2,CASSLSFRQENGYTF
TRBV6-4,TRBJ2-1,CASSEGGGSGPDEQFF
TRBV2,TRBJ2-1,CASSPPLAGGEQFF